This section outlines one T cell receptor (beta chain) sequence together with its context. Antigen specificity is unknown. The sample comes from a study of Ad26.COV2.S vaccination and SARS-CoV-2 variants. Study conclusions and caveats: Analyses of TCR breadth and depth may have underestimated total T cell responses. Responses of spike-specific T cells (both CD8+ and CD4+) reportedly showed substantial breadth after vaccination. Vaccine recipients and placebo recipients showed similar non-spike TCR breadth. Among vaccine recipients, spike-specific TCR breadth exceeded that of placebo recipients.

Produced via immunoSEQ multiplex PCR; TCRdb's table is partial and in-frame only. This table holds 400,000 to 450,000 clones, 90% found once. This CDR3 spans 14 amino acids. Germline V CDR1 and CDR2: GTSNPN, SVGIG (reference sequence). The germline V and J ends were trimmed by 3 bases and 10 bases, with 18 bases remaining between them. Treatment described: roughly 18 received Ad26.COV2.S at low or high dose, single or two shots; about five received placebo; per-sample allocation not given. Material that was analyzed had been drawn on day 63 after the first vaccine or placebo injection. This specimen consisted of peripheral blood, obtained in a trial of Ad26.COV2.S vaccine versus placebo. This receptor was obtained from a person between 18 and 60 years old who received the Ad26.COV2.S COVID-19 vaccine or a placebo. The gene calls are TRBV30 and TRBJ1-4; D unclear. CDR3 sequence: CAWSPPLGSGKLFF. The CDR3 DNA sequence: TGTGCCTGGAGCCCTCCTCTAGGGTCCGGAAAACTGTTTTTT.